This T cell receptor beta chain was recorded in a study of T cells in Graves' hyperthyroidism and ophthalmopathy. Looked up from germline, CDR1 is LGHNT and CDR2 is FRNRAP. Trimming removed 2 bases at V and 1 base at J, with 4 bases between. The CDR3 consists of 13 residues. Template material for amplifying TCR beta CDR3 regions consisted of RNA transcripts. HTBI primers were the set used in a first-round RT-PCR of the TCR CDR3. TCRdb reprocessed the multiplex PCR reads with MiXCR, giving one entry per CDR3 protein. Altogether more than 550,000 distinct CDR3 sequences are present, around 20% being singletons, with the ten largest covering over 15%. The sample holds a few counts of this clonotype.

What was sequenced was blood. The chain joins TRBV12-5 to TRBJ2-3; D ambiguous. This TCR was sampled from a woman aged 45-65 years with Graves' hyperthyroidism that later progressed to Graves' ophthalmopathy. The CDR3 loop is CASGLTGTDTQYF. For the CDR3, the DNA is TGTGCTAGTGGTTTGACAGGCACAGATACGCAGTATTTT.